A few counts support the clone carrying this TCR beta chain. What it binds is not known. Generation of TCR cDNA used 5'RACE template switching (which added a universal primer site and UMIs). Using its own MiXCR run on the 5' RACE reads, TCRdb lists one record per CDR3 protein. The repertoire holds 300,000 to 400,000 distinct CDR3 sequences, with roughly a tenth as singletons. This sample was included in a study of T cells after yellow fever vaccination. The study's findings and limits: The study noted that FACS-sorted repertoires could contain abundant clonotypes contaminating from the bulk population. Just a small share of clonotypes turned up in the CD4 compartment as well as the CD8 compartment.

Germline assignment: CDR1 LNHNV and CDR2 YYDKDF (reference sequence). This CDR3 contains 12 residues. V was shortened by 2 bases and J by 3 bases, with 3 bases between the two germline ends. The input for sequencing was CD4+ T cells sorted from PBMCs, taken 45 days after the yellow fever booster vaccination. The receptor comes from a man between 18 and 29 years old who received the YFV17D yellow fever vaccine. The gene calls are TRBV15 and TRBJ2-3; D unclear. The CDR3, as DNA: TGTGCCACCAGCAGACAGACAGATACGCAGTATTTT. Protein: CATSRQTDTQYF. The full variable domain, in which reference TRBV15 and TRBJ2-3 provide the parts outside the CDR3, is DAMVIQNPRYQVTQFGKPVTLSCSQTLNHNVMYWYQQKSSQAPKLLFHYYDKDFNNEADTPDNFQSRRPNTSFCFLDIRSPGLGDTAMYLCATSRQTDTQYFGPGTRLTVL.